This T cell receptor beta chain appears in the sequencing data of a study of cytomegalovirus exposure and HLA in healthy donors. The table came from immunoSEQ multiplex PCR; TCRdb's copy has only in-frame clones and leaves some out. There are about 280,000 clones in the sample; 65% to 90% occur only once, and 0.95% to 1.1% lies in the top ten. With regard to this clone: Its antigen is still unknown.

V lost 0 bases, J lost 8 bases, and 13 bases lay in between. Germline V gives CDR1 SQVTM, CDR2 ANQGSEA. This CDR3 contains 14 residues. General observations from the study: Reported performance of the classifier showed diagnosis of cytomegalovirus status with high specificity and sensitivity.

V and J are TRBV29-1 and TRBJ1-4; D might be TRBD1 (5 bases). The sequence was collected from a woman aged 18-29 years in good health and CMV-seronegative. Sequenced sample: PBMCs. CDR3 nucleotide sequence: TGCAGCGTTGAAGATGCGAAGGCAGGGGAAAAACTGTTTTTT. Protein product: CSVEDAKAGEKLFF.